This paragraph covers one TCR beta chain sequence. Its antigen remains unidentified. The PCR contained 60 Vbeta and 13 Jbeta primers. The assay was immunoSEQ multiplex PCR, and TCRdb's table has in-frame clones only and misses some. The repertoire holds 150,000 to 200,000 clones, with 80% to 85% as singletons. The data derive from a study of cytomegalovirus exposure and HLA in healthy donors. Study outcomes and limitations: As immune exposure information, only CMV serostatus was available. Within a later analysis, the majority of CMV-associated TCR beta chains appeared HLA-restricted. The authors later found TCR association rates varying by HLA locus, with DRB1 most and HLA-C fewest.

This CDR3 is 15 amino acids long. The V segment lost 5 bases and the J segment 7 bases; nucleotides outside the gene matches: 9. CDR1 and CDR2 (germline): MDHEN, SYDVKM. Specimen: PBMCs. V and J are TRBV28 and TRBJ2-1; TRBD2 matches 9 bases. The receptor was isolated from a woman under 30 in good health and CMV-seropositive. CDR3 region: CASSRRGGKVNEQFF. CDR3 DNA: TGTGCCAGCAGTAGGCGGGGGGGAAAAGTTAATGAGCAGTTCTTC. The entire variable domain, with the rest obtained from reference TRBV28 and TRBJ2-1, is as follows: DVKVTQSSRYLVKRTGEKVFLECVQDMDHENMFWYRQDPGLGLRLIYFSYDVKMKEKGDIPEGYSVSREKKERFSLILESASTNQTSMYLCASSRRGGKVNEQFFGPGTRLTVL.